A single sample is the source of the 30 T cell receptor beta chains below, sequenced in a study of blood T cells in healthy people across ages. For the second PCR, which ran for about 6 to 11 cycles, a sample-barcoded 5' primer and a J-beta primer mix were used. TCRdb reprocessed the 5' RACE reads via MiXCR and lists one record per CDR3 protein. The sample has about 1.4 million distinct CDR3 sequences, 45% to 70% seen once. Specimen: blood. These receptors were collected from a man between 18 and 35 years old in good health.

The rearrangement uses TRBV4-1 and TRBJ2-1; 7 bases align to TRBD1. Germline V gene lookup returns CDR1 MGHRA and CDR2 YSYEKL. J lost 2 bases, V lost 1 base, and 2 bases had no gene match. The CDR3 is 15 amino acids. This CDR3 is CASSQAQGTYNEQFF. CDR3 DNA sequence: TGCGCCAGCAGCCAAGCACAGGGGACCTACAATGAGCAGTTCTTC.

The J gene is TRBJ2-4, the V gene TRBV27; D is perhaps TRBD2 (6 bases). Germline values: CDR1 MNHEY, CDR2 SMNVEV (reference sequence). The CDR3 is made up of 16 amino acids. The germline V and J ends were trimmed by 6 bases and 2 bases, with 17 bases remaining between them. The CDR3 DNA is TGTGCCAGCAGGCTGGGGACTGGCCCCTCCAAAAACATTCAGTACTTC. This codes for CASRLGTGPSKNIQYF.

This clonotype was recorded once. The chain has TRBV3-1 and TRBJ2-7, with TRBD1 as a possible D gene (5 bases). Germline CDR1 is LGHDT and CDR2 is YNNKEL (reference sequence). This CDR3 is 15 amino acids long. Trimming removed 1 base at V and 4 bases at J, with 14 bases between. The CDR3 reads CASSQVRQGRYEQYF. CDR3 coding DNA: TGTGCCAGCAGCCAAGTACGCCAGGGTCGTTACGAGCAGTACTTC.

This clonotype has just a few counts. The chain uses TRBV12-5 and TRBJ2-1, with a possible D match to TRBD1 (6 bases). Germline V gene lookup returns CDR1 LGHNT and CDR2 FRNRAP. The germline V and J ends were trimmed by 6 bases and 10 bases, with 22 bases remaining between them. This CDR3 has 15 amino acids. In nucleotides, the CDR3 is TGTGCTAGTGGGCAACTGAACGACAGGCTCAAGGAGCAGTTCTTC. It codes for CASGQLNDRLKEQFF.

The sample holds one count of this clonotype. The rearrangement joins TRBV3-1 to TRBJ1-2; TRBD1 might be the D (6 bases). The CDR3 has 14 amino acids. Germline CDR1 and CDR2: LGHDT and YNNKEL (reference sequence). Trimming left V 3 bases short and J 7 bases short, with 15 bases between. CDR3 nucleotides: TGTGCCAGCAGCCAGCGCAGGGGAGAGGGTGGCTACACCTTC. This translates into CASSQRRGEGGYTF.

The J gene is TRBJ2-7, the V gene TRBV18; D unresolved. V was cut by 3 bases and J by 2 bases, with 17 bases left in between. Germline CDR1 reads KGHSH; CDR2 reads LQKENI. This CDR3 has 16 amino acids. This CDR3 reads CASSPEDKGPTYEQYF. The CDR3 DNA sequence: TGTGCCAGCTCACCCGAAGATAAGGGCCCTACCTACGAGCAGTACTTC. Drawing the rest from reference TRBV18 and TRBJ2-7, the complete variable domain is NAGVMQNPRHLVRRRGQEARLRCSPMKGHSHVYWYRQLPEEGLKFMVYLQKENIIDESGMPKERFSAEFPKEGPSILRIQQVVRGDSAAYFCASSPEDKGPTYEQYFGPGTRLTVT.

The rearrangement uses TRBV2 and TRBJ1-6; D uncertain. The V gene lost 6 bases and the J gene lost 7 bases, with 13 bases spanning the gap. The CDR3 is made up of 14 amino acids. The germline V gene has CDR1 SNHLY and CDR2 FYNNEI. For the CDR3, the DNA is TGTGCCAGCAGAGCCAGGTTCGGAAATTCACCCCTCCACTTT. This sequence encodes CASRARFGNSPLHF.

V is TRBV7-2 and J is TRBJ2-1; TRBD2 matches at 10 bases. This CDR3 has 15 residues. J lost 4 bases, V lost 5 bases, and 5 bases had no gene match. The germline gives CDR1 SGHTA, CDR2 FQGNSA. The CDR3 DNA follows: TGTGCCAGCAGCATTGGGACTAGCGCATACAATGAGCAGTTCTTC. Residues: CASSIGTSAYNEQFF.

The table lists this clonotype with a few counts. One end of the junction is discordant with germline, which a read error may explain. CDR3: CASSLSGTKEKLFF. As DNA, the CDR3 is TGCGCCAGCAGCTTGTCTGGGACTAAGGAAAAACTGTTTTTT. This rearrangement joins TRBV5-1 to TRBJ1-4, with D maybe TRBD1 (5 bases). From germline, CDR1 is SGHRS and CDR2 YFSETQ. The CDR3 spans 14 residues.

The gene calls are TRBV20-1 and TRBJ2-1; D is perhaps TRBD2 (5 bases). Trimming left V 1 base short and J 9 bases short, with 13 bases between. CDR3 length: 13 amino acids. The germline V gene encodes CDR1 DFQATT and CDR2 SNEGSKA (reference sequence). In DNA, the CDR3 is TGCAGTGCTAGAGTGCCCCTAGCAAGTGAGCAGTTCTTC. It specifies CSARVPLASEQFF.

As concerns this clonotype: The junction differs from germline at one of its ends, possibly a read error. This chain uses TRBV2 with TRBJ2-1; D gene unclear. Germline V gene sequence: CDR1 SNHLY, CDR2 FYNNEI. The length of the CDR3 is 13 residues. This CDR3 reads CACSLGPYNEQFF. The CDR3, as DNA: TGTGCCTGCAGCCTCGGACCCTACAATGAGCAGTTCTTC.

This clonotype has a handful of counts. The chain couples TRBV5-1 to TRBJ2-7; D gene uncertain. The germline V gene encodes CDR1 SGHRS and CDR2 YFSETQ. The CDR3 is 16 amino acids. Trimming left V 1 base short and J 0 bases short, with 14 bases between. Written as DNA, the CDR3 is TGCGCCAGCAGCTTGTTTTCACCCACGAGCTCCTACGAGCAGTACTTC. Translation: CASSLFSPTSSYEQYF.

This clonotype appeared a few times. The rearrangement links TRBV4-1 to TRBJ2-7, with 7 bases that match TRBD2. The CDR3 consists of 15 residues. With 1 base clipped from V and 2 bases from J, the junction kept 5 bases outside the gene matches. Germline V lookup: CDR1 MGHRA, CDR2 YSYEKL. This CDR3 reads CASSQGGGVPYEQYF. For the CDR3, the DNA is TGCGCCAGCAGCCAAGGGGGAGGGGTCCCCTACGAGCAGTACTTC.

The gene calls are TRBV18 and TRBJ1-6, with 8 nucleotides matching TRBD1. The CDR3 spans 20 residues. Losses at the gene ends were 2 bases for V and 0 bases for J; bases not matched to a gene: 12. Germline V lookup: CDR1 KGHSH, CDR2 LQKENI. DNA of the CDR3: TGTGCCAGCTCACCATCCCGACAGGGGAGAGGAAGCTCCTATAATTCACCCCTCCACTTT. Translation: CASSPSRQGRGSSYNSPLHF.

In its sample, this clonotype was seen a few times. Compared with germline, one end of the junction differs, possibly owing to a read error. The chain recombines TRBV6-1 with TRBJ2-5; D ambiguous. Looked up from germline, CDR1 is MNHNS and CDR2 is SASEGT. The CDR3 has 14 residues. The CDR3 loop reads CASREGPGIRTQYF. DNA for the CDR3: TGTGCCAGCAGGGAAGGCCCAGGTATCCGGACCCAGTACTTC.

V and J are TRBV12-3 or TRBV12-4 and TRBJ2-3; 8 bases fit TRBD2. This CDR3 has 17 residues. V shed 6 bases and J 3 bases; nucleotides not matched to a gene: 14. CDR3 residues: CASRDPGGSGTTDTQYF. The CDR3 nucleotides read TGTGCCAGCAGGGATCCTGGGGGTAGCGGGACTACAGATACGCAGTATTTT.

This clonotype was counted a few times. The chain combines TRBV29-1 with TRBJ1-2, with 10 nucleotides matching TRBD1. CDR3 length: 14 amino acids. Germline V gives CDR1 SQVTM, CDR2 ANQGSEA. V lost 7 bases to trimming and J lost 0 bases; unmatched junction nucleotides: 5. The CDR3 coding sequence is TGCAGCGCCACAGGACAGGGGGCTAACTATGGCTACACCTTC. It codes for CSATGQGANYGYTF.

This clonotype was detected a few times. V usage is TRBV6-5 and J usage is TRBJ2-3; the D is unclear. V was cut by 0 bases and J by 4 bases, with 17 bases left in between. The CDR3 contains 17 residues. From germline, CDR1 is MNHEY and CDR2 SVGAGI. The CDR3 DNA sequence: TGTGCCAGCAGTTACTCCGCCTCTAGGGTAGAGTCAGATACGCAGTATTTT. Amino acid sequence: CASSYSASRVESDTQYF.

The chain employs TRBV10-3 and TRBJ1-2, with D unresolved. With 0 bases removed from V and 8 bases from J, the gap between germline ends came to 19 bases. Germline CDR1 ENHRY, CDR2 SYGVKD. This CDR3 region has 16 residues. In DNA form, the CDR3 reads TGTGCCATCAGTGAGTCGACTGGCCAGAACATCTGGGGCTACACCTTC. Its protein is CAISESTGQNIWGYTF.

The chain couples TRBV9 to TRBJ2-5; D gene ambiguous. The V end lost 0 bases, the J end lost 5 bases, and 5 bases lay between the germline ends. In germline, CDR1 is SGDLS, CDR2 YYNGEE. This CDR3 comprises 12 residues. The CDR3 DNA sequence: TGTGCCAGCAGCGTAGATGAGGAGACCCAGTACTTC. Its translation: CASSVDEETQYF.

This rearrangement joins TRBV20-1 to TRBJ1-1; D is undetermined. The CDR3 totals 12 residues. The germline V and J ends were trimmed by 6 bases and 9 bases, with 17 bases remaining between them. Germline V gene sequence: CDR1 DFQATT, CDR2 SNEGSKA (reference sequence). Written as DNA, the CDR3 is TGCAGTGCGGTGTACAACAACCACCAAGCTTTCTTT. It specifies CSAVYNNHQAFF.

The count of this clonotype is one. This chain uses TRBV7-2 with TRBJ2-5; 7 bases fit TRBD1. Looked up from germline, CDR1 is SGHTA and CDR2 is FQGNSA. Trimming at V came to 5 bases and at J to 11 bases, leaving 17 bases not matched to a gene. This CDR3 is 15 amino acids long. CDR3 nucleotides: TGTGCCAGCAGCCCGAAGACAGGGTCCTATACAGAGCAGTACTTC. This codes for CASSPKTGSYTEQYF. The full variable domain, rest sourced from reference TRBV7-2 and TRBJ2-5, is GAGVSQSPSNKVTEKGKDVELRCDPISGHTALYWYRQSLGQGLEFLIYFQGNSAPDKSGLPSDRFSAERTGGSVSTLTIQRTQQEDSAVYLCASSPKTGSYTEQYFGPGTRLLVL.

The gene calls are TRBV6-1 and TRBJ1-1, with D uncertain. CDR1 MNHNS and CDR2 SASEGT come from the germline V gene. This CDR3 is built from 14 residues. The V gene lost 6 bases and the J gene lost 3 bases, with 14 bases spanning the gap. CDR3 loop: CASRPTPWYTEAFF. The DNA of the CDR3 is TGTGCCAGCAGACCGACGCCTTGGTACACTGAAGCTTTCTTT.

This rearrangement joins TRBV4-1 to TRBJ1-2; D is perhaps TRBD1 (5 bases). The CDR3 runs 14 residues. V gave up 7 bases and J gave up 1 base, with 13 bases separating them. Germline lookup yields CDR1 MGHRA and CDR2 YSYEKL. The CDR3 sequence: CASTRGLGNYGYTF. The DNA for the CDR3 is TGCGCCAGCACCCGGGGGTTGGGTAACTATGGCTACACCTTC.

This clonotype was picked up a small number of times. CDR3 protein: CASRALAGVTDTQYF. Here the CDR3 DNA reads TGTGCCAGCAGAGCCCTAGCGGGGGTCACAGATACGCAGTATTTT. The chain carries TRBV6-5 and TRBJ2-3, with 10 bases aligning to TRBD2. The CDR3 covers 15 residues. From germline, CDR1 is MNHEY and CDR2 SVGAGI. V lost 6 bases, J lost 2 bases, and 5 bases stayed unmatched.

The J gene is TRBJ2-2, the V gene TRBV6-5, with 14 bases fitting TRBD2. This CDR3 spans 17 amino acids. Germline CDR1 MNHEY, CDR2 SVGAGI. Losses at the gene ends were 2 bases for V and 10 bases for J; bases not matched to a gene: 9. The CDR3: CASSYRLGLAGVEELFF. CDR3 nucleotides: TGTGCCAGCAGTTACCGCCTGGGACTAGCGGGGGTAGAGGAGCTGTTTTTT.

This clonotype turned up a few times. V is TRBV6-4 and J is TRBJ2-1; 13 positions match TRBD2. Germline CDR1 and CDR2: MRHNA and SNTAGT. This CDR3 spans 14 amino acids. V gave up 2 bases and J gave up 12 bases; unmatched junction bases: 4. The CDR3 loop reads CASSDRLAGGLQFF. The CDR3, as DNA: TGTGCCAGCAGTGACCGACTAGCGGGAGGCCTGCAGTTCTTC.

The chain links TRBV5-1 to TRBJ2-7, with 11 bases matching TRBD1. The CDR3 contains 15 residues. V dropped 4 bases and J dropped 3; count of bases not matched to a gene: 6. Germline V gene data show CDR1 as SGHRS and CDR2 as YFSETQ. CDR3: CASSDTGTGGYEQYF. The CDR3, as DNA: TGCGCCAGCAGCGACACCGGGACAGGGGGCTACGAGCAGTACTTC.

The chain couples TRBV4-1 to TRBJ2-7; either TRBD1 or TRBD2 may fit D (5 bases each). This CDR3 has 15 amino acids. Germline CDR1 and CDR2: MGHRA and YSYEKL. Deletions cut 0 bases from V and 7 bases from J, with 16 bases between. CDR3 nucleotides: TGCGCCAGCAGCCAAGATGGGGGTACAGTCAGGGAGCAGTACTTC. It yields the protein CASSQDGGTVREQYF.

This sequence joins TRBV4-1 and TRBJ2-1, with D uncertain. Per the germline V gene, CDR1 is MGHRA and CDR2 is YSYEKL. The CDR3 sequence is 13 residues long. V was pared by 1 base and J by 7 bases, with 8 bases between. The CDR3 spells CASSQASGNEQFF. DNA of the CDR3: TGCGCCAGCAGCCAAGCTTCGGGTAATGAGCAGTTCTTC.